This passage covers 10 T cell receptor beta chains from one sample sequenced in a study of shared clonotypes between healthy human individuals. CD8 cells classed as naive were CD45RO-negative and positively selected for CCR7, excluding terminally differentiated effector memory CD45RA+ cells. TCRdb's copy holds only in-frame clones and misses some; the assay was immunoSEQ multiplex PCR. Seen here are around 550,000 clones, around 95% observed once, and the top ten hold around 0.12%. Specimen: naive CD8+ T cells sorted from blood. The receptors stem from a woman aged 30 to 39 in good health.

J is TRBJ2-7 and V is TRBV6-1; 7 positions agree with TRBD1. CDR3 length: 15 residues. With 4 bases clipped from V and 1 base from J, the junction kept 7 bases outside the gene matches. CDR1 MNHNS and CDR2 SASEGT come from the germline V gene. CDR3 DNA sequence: TGTGCCAGCAGTGCCACCGGGACAGTATCCTACGAGCAGTACTTC. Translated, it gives CASSATGTVSYEQYF.

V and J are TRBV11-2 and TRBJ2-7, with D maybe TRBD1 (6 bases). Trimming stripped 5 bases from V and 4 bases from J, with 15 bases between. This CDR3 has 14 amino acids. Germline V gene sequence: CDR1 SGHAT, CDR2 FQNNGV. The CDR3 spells CASSMTGPSYEQYF. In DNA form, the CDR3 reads TGTGCCAGCAGCATGACAGGTCCCTCTTACGAGCAGTACTTC. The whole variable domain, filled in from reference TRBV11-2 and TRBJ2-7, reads EAGVAQSPRYKIIEKRQSVAFWCNPISGHATLYWYQQILGQGPKLLIQFQNNGVVDDSQLPKDRFSAERLKGVDSTLKIQPAKLEDSAVYLCASSMTGPSYEQYFGPGTRLTVT.

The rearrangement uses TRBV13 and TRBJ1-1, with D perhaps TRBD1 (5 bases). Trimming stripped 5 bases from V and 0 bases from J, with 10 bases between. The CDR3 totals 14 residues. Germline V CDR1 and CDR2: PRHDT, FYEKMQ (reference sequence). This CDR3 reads CASSVDSMNTEAFF. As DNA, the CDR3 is TGTGCCAGCAGCGTCGACAGCATGAACACTGAAGCTTTCTTT.

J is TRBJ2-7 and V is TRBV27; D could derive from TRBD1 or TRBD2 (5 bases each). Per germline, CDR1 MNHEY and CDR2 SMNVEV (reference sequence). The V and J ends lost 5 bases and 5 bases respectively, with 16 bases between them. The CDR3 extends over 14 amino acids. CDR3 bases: TGTGCCAGCAGTGTAGGGACGCATCTCCACGAGCAGTACTTC. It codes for CASSVGTHLHEQYF.

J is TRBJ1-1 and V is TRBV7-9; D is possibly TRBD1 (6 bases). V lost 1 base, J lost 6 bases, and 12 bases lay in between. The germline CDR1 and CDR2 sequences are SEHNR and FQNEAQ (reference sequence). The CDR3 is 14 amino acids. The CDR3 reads CASSLVSGHPEAFF. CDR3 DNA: TGTGCCAGCAGCTTAGTCTCGGGACACCCTGAAGCTTTCTTT. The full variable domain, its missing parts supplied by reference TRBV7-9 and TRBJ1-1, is DTGVSQNPRHKITKRGQNVTFRCDPISEHNRLYWYRQTLGQGPEFLTYFQNEAQLEKSRLLSDRFSAERPKGSFSTLEIQRTEQGDSAMYLCASSLVSGHPEAFFGQGTRLTVV.

In DNA, the CDR3 is TGTGCCAGCAGCCAAGATCCCTTGACCTCGAATGAGCAGTTCTTC. This codes for CASSQDPLTSNEQFF. The V and J genes are TRBV14 and TRBJ2-1; no definite D call. The length of the CDR3 is 15 residues. CDR1 and CDR2 from the germline V gene are SGHDN and FVKESK. V was pared by 0 bases and J by 7 bases, with 13 bases between.

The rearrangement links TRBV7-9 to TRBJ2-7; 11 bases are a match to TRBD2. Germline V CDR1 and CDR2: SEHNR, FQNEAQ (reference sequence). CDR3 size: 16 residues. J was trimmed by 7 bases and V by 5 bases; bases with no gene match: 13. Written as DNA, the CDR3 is TGTGCCAGCAGCCATGTTGCGGGACTAGCGGACCGGGAGCAGTACTTC. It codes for CASSHVAGLADREQYF.

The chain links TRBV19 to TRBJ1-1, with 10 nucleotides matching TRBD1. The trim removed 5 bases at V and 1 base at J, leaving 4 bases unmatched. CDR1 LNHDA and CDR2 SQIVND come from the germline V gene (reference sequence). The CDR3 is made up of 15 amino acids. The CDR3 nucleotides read TGTGCCAGTAGTGCGACAGGGGGCGCGAACACTGAAGCTTTCTTT. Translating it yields CASSATGGANTEAFF.

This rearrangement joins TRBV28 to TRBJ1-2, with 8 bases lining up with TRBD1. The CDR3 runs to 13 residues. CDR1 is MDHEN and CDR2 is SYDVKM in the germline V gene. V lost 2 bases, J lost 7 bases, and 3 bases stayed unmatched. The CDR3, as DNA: TGTGCCAGCAGTTTAGGCAGGGGGCCTGGCTACACCTTC. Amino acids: CASSLGRGPGYTF.

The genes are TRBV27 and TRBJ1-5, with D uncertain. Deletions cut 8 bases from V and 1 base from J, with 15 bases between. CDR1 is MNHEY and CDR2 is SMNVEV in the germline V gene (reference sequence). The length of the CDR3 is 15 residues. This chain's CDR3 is CASAVGVGSNQPQHF. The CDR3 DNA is TGTGCCAGCGCCGTCGGGGTGGGGAGCAATCAGCCCCAGCATTTT.